This is a list of T cell receptor beta chains from one sample in a study of blood T cell repertoires in COVID-19. Clones were sequenced by immunoSEQ multiplex PCR, and TCRdb holds only the in-frame ones, with some missing. Altogether around 320,000 clones are present, around 88% being singletons, with the ten largest covering about 7%. The sample taken for sequencing was peripheral blood. The receptors here all came from a woman aged 30 to 39 who had recovered from COVID-19. The CDR3 runs from the conserved cysteine through the conserved F or W. A D gene is named only where the DNA matches it firmly. For some rows the clone size is stated as once, few or many, or as a class when expanded; others skip it.

j_call | clone_size | v_call | d_call | cdr3_aa | cdr3_nt
TRBJ2-7 | - | TRBV28 | TRBD1 | CASSLKTDRGLRWGEQYF | TGTGCCAGCAGTCTCAAAACGGACAGGGGGCTACGATGGGGAGAGCAGTACTTC
TRBJ2-7 | once | TRBV15 | - | CATSRDRQGGDEQYF | TGTGCCACCAGCAGAGACCGGCAGGGGGGTGACGAGCAGTACTTC
TRBJ1-5 | - | TRBV30 | - | CAWRTRAGGGNQPQHF | TGTGCCTGGAGGACAAGGGCGGGGGGCGGCAATCAGCCCCAGCATTTT
TRBJ2-7 | - | TRBV19 | TRBD2 | CASSIAGGVYEQYF | TGTGCCAGTAGTATAGCCGGGGGGGTGTACGAGCAGTACTTC
TRBJ2-2 | few | TRBV30 | TRBD2 | CAWTGAGASTGELFF | TGTGCCTGGACCGGAGCGGGGGCCTCCACCGGGGAGCTGTTTTTT
TRBJ1-2 | - | TRBV5-6 | - | CASRIDTAHYGYTF | TGTGCCAGCAGAATAGACACGGCCCACTATGGCTACACCTTC
TRBJ1-5 | few | TRBV2 | - | CASSVGANSNQPQHF | TGTGCCAGCAGTGTAGGGGCGAATAGCAATCAGCCCCAGCATTTT
TRBJ2-1 | - | TRBV10-3 | TRBD2 | CAIQSGGHEQFF | TGTGCCATCCAAAGCGGGGGGCATGAGCAGTTCTTC
TRBJ1-3 | - | TRBV27 | - | CASSLSPLDTIYF | TGTGCCAGCAGTTTATCCCCACTTGACACCATATATTTT
TRBJ1-1 | once | TRBV27 | TRBD1 | CASSLKPGQYFTEAFF | TGTGCCAGCAGTCTAAAACCGGGACAGTACTTCACTGAAGCTTTCTTT
TRBJ2-2 | - | TRBV2 | TRBD2 | CASSKLAGDTGELFF | TGTGCCAGTTCGAAGCTAGCGGGGGACACCGGGGAGCTGTTTTTT
TRBJ1-4 | - | TRBV5-1 | TRBD1 | CASSLSGTAAFGEKLFF | TGCGCCAGCAGCCTATCCGGGACAGCTGCATTCGGGGAAAAACTGTTTTTT
TRBJ2-2 | - | TRBV15 | - | CATSREEDANTGELFF | TGTGCCACCAGCAGAGAGGAGGATGCGAACACCGGGGAGCTGTTTTTT
TRBJ1-1 | - | TRBV7-3 | - | CASSLYPLATANTEAFF | TGTGCCAGCAGCTTATATCCTCTAGCGACGGCGAACACTGAAGCTTTCTTT
TRBJ1-5 | few | TRBV5-1 | - | CASSLRGDQPQHF | TGCGCCAGCAGCTTGCGCGGGGATCAGCCCCAGCATTTT
TRBJ2-5 | once | TRBV7-3 | TRBD1 | CASSRDSTKETQYF | TGTGCCAGCAGCCGGGACAGCACTAAAGAGACCCAGTACTTC
TRBJ2-3 | - | TRBV4-2 | TRBD2 | CASSQEKRGVLDTQYF | TGTGCCAGCAGCCAAGAAAAGCGGGGGGTTTTAGATACGCAGTATTTT
TRBJ1-6 | - | TRBV27 | TRBD1 | CASSPPGQGFSPLHF | TGTGCCAGCAGTCCTCCGGGACAGGGTTTTTCACCCCTCCACTTT
TRBJ1-1 | - | TRBV10-3 | - | CAIRGGNTEAFF | TGTGCCATCAGAGGAGGGAACACTGAAGCTTTCTTT
TRBJ1-6 | once | TRBV3-1/TRBV3-2 | - | CASSQDFTSGDSPLHF | TGTGCCAGCAGCCAAGATTTCACTTCGGGGGATTCACCCCTCCACTTT
TRBJ2-3 | once | TRBV7-3 | TRBD2 | CASSVLSGGSTDTQYF | TGTGCCAGCAGCGTCCTTAGCGGGGGGAGCACAGATACGCAGTATTTT
TRBJ1-1 | - | TRBV5-4 | - | CASSFPPRGAEAFF | TGTGCCAGCAGCTTCCCCCCCAGGGGCGCTGAAGCTTTCTTT
TRBJ2-2 | - | TRBV11-3 | TRBD1 | CASSLTGGSTGELFF | TGTGCCAGCAGCTTAACAGGGGGAAGCACCGGGGAGCTGTTTTTT
TRBJ1-4 | - | TRBV20-1 | - | CSASAGANEKLFF | TGCAGTGCTAGTGCAGGGGCTAATGAAAAACTGTTTTTT
TRBJ2-1 | - | TRBV28 | TRBD2 | CASTPGTSGAYNEQFF | TGTGCCAGCACTCCCGGGACTAGCGGGGCCTACAATGAGCAGTTCTTC
TRBJ1-4 | - | TRBV4-2 | - | CASSQGTAATNEKLFF | TGTGCCAGCAGCCAAGGGACAGCTGCAACTAATGAAAAACTGTTTTTT
TRBJ1-2 | - | TRBV19 | - | CASSTSPAGVVYGYTF | TGTGCCAGTAGTACTTCCCCCGCAGGGGTGGTCTATGGCTACACCTTC
TRBJ1-4 | - | TRBV18 | - | CASSHGKNRESEKLFF | TGTGCCAGCTCACACGGAAAGAACAGGGAGTCTGAAAAACTGTTTTTT
TRBJ1-2 | - | TRBV5-1 | - | CASSSATENYGYTF | TGCGCCAGCAGCTCAGCGACCGAAAACTATGGCTACACCTTC
TRBJ2-1 | few | TRBV15 | - | CATSREGAARPTNEQFF | TGTGCCACCAGCAGAGAAGGAGCGGCTAGACCCACCAATGAGCAGTTCTTC
TRBJ1-6 | - | TRBV9 | TRBD1 | CASRGQGAYSPLHF | TGTGCCAGCAGAGGACAGGGAGCTTATTCACCCCTCCACTTT
TRBJ2-6 | few | TRBV28 | - | CASSLSLPGSGANVLTF | TGTGCCAGCAGTTTATCTTTGCCGGGCTCTGGGGCCAACGTCCTGACTTTC
TRBJ1-4 | - | TRBV5-1 | - | CASSRGGSNEKLFF | TGCGCCAGCTCAAGGGGGGGGTCTAATGAAAAACTGTTTTTT
TRBJ2-7 | - | TRBV27 | - | CASSLYSESAYEQYF | TGTGCCAGCAGTTTATATTCGGAGTCGGCCTACGAGCAGTACTTC
TRBJ2-5 | - | TRBV11-2 | - | CASSFRETQYF | TGTGCCAGCAGCTTTAGAGAGACCCAGTACTTC